The clone carrying this T cell receptor (beta chain) was seen many times. No antigen is known for it. This entry is derived from a study of regulatory T cells in long-lasting Graves disease. Study-wide context: The antithyroid drugs taken by newly diagnosed Graves' patients had been used for under 3 months.

Investigators prepared the TCR beta libraries by applying iRepertoire HTBI primers and Arm-PCR of CDR3 regions. TCRdb independently ran MiXCR on the multiplex PCR reads; one entry per CDR3 protein. The sample has some 250,000 distinct CDR3 sequences, 20% seen once. The CDR3 runs to 13 residues. V trimming: 10 bases; J trimming: 7 bases; junction bases outside the gene matches: 6. Overall study results and limits: Newly diagnosed patients shared about 950 public clonotypes; persistent patients shared around 2,800. When disease was persistent, TRBV28, TRBJ1-2 and TRBJ2-5 were the favored segments.

Documented time point: newly diagnosed GD, antithyroid drugs for less than 3 months. PBMC RNA was the source of the TCR library. Under American Thyroid Association guidelines, Graves' disease was diagnosed. The source is a female donor with Graves disease. The gene calls are TRBV12-3 or TRBV12-4 and TRBJ1-6, with 8 bases that match TRBD1. Source: peripheral blood mononuclear cells (PBMCs), taken at new diagnosis, from a patient treated with antithyroid drugs. CDR3 amino acids: CATRTGYNSPLHF. The CDR3 DNA follows: TGTGCCACCCGGACAGGGTACAATTCACCCCTCCACTTT.